The clone carrying this T cell receptor (beta chain) was counted many times. Its antigen remains unknown. The sample comes from a study of early T cells in non-severe SARS-CoV-2 infection. Across the study: Sequencing of unsorted whole blood was done on bulk RNA, leaving chains unpaired.

Study-wide results and limits: Reliance on VDJdb matching favored anti-spike CD8 responses; private and CD4 specificities were missed.

In the library, individual cDNA molecules carried attached unique molecular identifiers. MiXCR was run by TCRdb on the 5' RACE reads, yielding one entry per CDR3 protein. The sample shows tens of thousands of distinct CDR3 sequences, around 10% of them seen only once. The sequenced sample consisted of whole blood. The clonotype comes from an adult who was a healthcare worker with PCR-confirmed SARS-CoV-2 infection or an uninfected control (not recorded which).

CDR3 protein: CASSFGQGFSEQYF. CDR3 nucleotides: TGTGCCAGCAGCTTTGGACAGGGGTTCTCCGAGCAGTACTTC. The gene calls are TRBV14 and TRBJ2-7; 9 nucleotides line up with TRBD1. The ends lost 5 bases at V and 6 bases at J; junction bases unmatched: 8. In germline, CDR1 is SGHDN, CDR2 FVKESK. The CDR3 length is 14 residues.